This TCR beta chain stems from a study of shared T cell receptors in the human thymus. Assay: immunoSEQ multiplex PCR; the TCRdb copy retains only in-frame clones and omits some. The sample shows 550,000 to 800,000 clones, roughly 85% of them seen only once. Per the germline V gene, CDR1 is MNHNS and CDR2 is SASEGT. The CDR3 is 14 amino acids. These sequences were also reported in another study, on human thymus T cells. That investigation notes: Related reports documented highly overlapping thymic repertoires among unrelated individuals.

The sample was thymocytes. The TCR sequence derives from a girl less than two years old with a congenital heart defect. The chain uses TRBV6-1 and TRBJ2-2, with D possibly matching TRBD2 (5 bases). This CDR3 is CAVGDYSIAGELFF. In DNA form, the CDR3 reads TGTGCGGTGGGAGACTATAGTATCGCCGGGGAGCTGTTTTTT.